A selection of T cell receptor beta chains follows, all from one sample in a study of control samples from healthy donors and cancer patients. The table came from immunoSEQ multiplex PCR; TCRdb's copy has only in-frame clones and leaves some out. In the table there are tens of thousands of clones, about 87% of which are singletons. Input material: PBMCs. These receptors all stem from a woman aged 60-75 years with head and neck cancer. The CDR3 runs from the conserved cysteine through the conserved F or W. A D gene is named only where the DNA matches it firmly. Only some rows state a clone size, as once, few, many or a class for expanded clones.

V	D	size	J	CDR3	DNA
TRBV25-1	.	.	TRBJ1-1	CASIGHLNTEAFF	TGTGCCAGCATAGGACACCTGAACACTGAAGCTTTCTTT
TRBV4-1	.	once	TRBJ1-5	CASSQDSNQPQHF	TGCGCCAGCAGCCAAGACAGCAATCAGCCCCAGCATTTT
TRBV10-3	.	.	TRBJ2-3	CAISEPAQDTQYF	TGTGCCATCAGTGAGCCGGCTCAGGATACGCAGTATTTT
TRBV28	TRBD1	.	TRBJ1-3	CASSSSRTGGGRNTIYF	TGTGCCAGCAGTTCCTCCAGGACAGGAGGTGGTAGAAACACCATATATTTT
TRBV7-9	TRBD1	.	TRBJ2-1	CASSLGLRDRGHNEQFF	TGTGCCAGCAGCTTAGGGCTCAGGGACAGGGGGCACAATGAGCAGTTCTTC
TRBV6-1	.	.	TRBJ2-1	CASSDQGGEQFF	TGTGCCAGCAGTGACCAGGGTGGTGAGCAGTTCTTC
TRBV7-2	.	.	TRBJ2-5	CASSLERRETQYF	TGTGCCAGCAGCTTAGAGCGCCGGGAGACCCAGTACTTC
TRBV24-1	TRBD2	.	TRBJ2-2	CATRRETGELFF	TGTGCCACCAGGCGGGAGACCGGGGAGCTGTTTTTT
TRBV5-6	.	.	TRBJ1-2	CASSLVGLLNVYGYTF	TGTGCCAGCAGCTTGGTTGGCCTGTTAAATGTTTATGGCTACACCTTC
TRBV28	TRBD1	few	TRBJ1-1	CASIPRGLAEAFF	TGTGCCAGCATTCCCAGGGGGTTGGCTGAAGCTTTCTTT
TRBV11-2	.	.	TRBJ2-3	CASSLLGGASTDTQYF	TGTGCCAGCAGCCTTTTGGGGGGGGCTAGCACAGATACGCAGTATTTT
TRBV9	TRBD1	.	TRBJ2-3	CASSPGQVANTDTQYF	TGTGCCAGCAGCCCGGGACAGGTGGCTAACACAGATACGCAGTATTTT
TRBV30	.	.	TRBJ1-6	CAWSEIPNSPLHF	TGTGCCTGGAGTGAGATCCCCAATTCACCCCTCCACTTT
TRBV4-3	.	.	TRBJ2-2	CASSQDSAGPGELFF	TGCGCCAGCAGCCAAGATTCCGCAGGGCCCGGGGAGCTGTTTTTT
TRBV6-2/TRBV6-3	.	.	TRBJ1-2	CASSYRDNYGYTF	TGTGCCAGCAGTTACCGGGACAACTATGGCTACACCTTC
TRBV23-1	TRBD2	few	TRBJ2-7	CASSPSGRAYEQYF	TGCGCCAGCAGTCCTAGCGGGAGGGCCTACGAGCAGTACTTC
TRBV7-9	TRBD2	.	TRBJ2-1	CASRKFGTSVRGEQFF	TGTGCCAGCAGGAAGTTCGGGACTAGCGTACGTGGTGAGCAGTTCTTC
TRBV6-5	.	.	TRBJ2-1	CASSYSIANYNEQFF	TGTGCCAGCAGTTACTCGATTGCCAACTACAATGAGCAGTTCTTC
TRBV27	.	.	TRBJ2-7	CASSLPGPYEQYF	TGTGCCAGCAGTTTACCCGGACCTTACGAGCAGTACTTC
TRBV7-9	.	.	TRBJ2-1	CASSFPEQGINEQFF	TGTGCCAGCAGCTTCCCGGAGCAGGGAATCAATGAGCAGTTCTTC
TRBV5-6	TRBD1	.	TRBJ2-3	CASSLAGTGVTDTQYF	TGTGCCAGCAGCTTGGCTGGGACAGGGGTAACAGATACGCAGTATTTT
TRBV27	.	.	TRBJ2-2	CASGTNLGAGELFF	TGTGCCAGCGGAACTAATTTGGGGGCCGGGGAGCTGTTTTTT
TRBV7-2	TRBD1	.	TRBJ1-5	CASSQDRGGDSNQPQHF	TGTGCCAGCAGCCAAGACAGGGGTGGGGATAGCAATCAGCCCCAGCATTTT
TRBV28	.	.	TRBJ1-2	CATDRVPRGYGYTF	TGTGCCACCGACCGGGTCCCAAGGGGCTATGGCTACACCTTC
TRBV7-3	TRBD2	.	TRBJ2-3	CASSLNSLAGTTDTQYF	TGTGCCAGCAGCTTAAACTCCCTAGCGGGAACCACAGATACGCAGTATTTT
TRBV6-5	TRBD2	.	TRBJ2-2	CASGGGSGELFF	TGTGCCAGCGGGGGGGGGTCCGGGGAGCTGTTTTTT
TRBV29-1	.	.	TRBJ2-5	CSGSGSQGMEETQYF	TGCAGCGGATCCGGTTCGCAGGGGATGGAAGAGACCCAGTACTTC
TRBV28	TRBD1	.	TRBJ2-7	CASTSRTGGWYEQYF	TGTGCCAGCACCTCCCGGACAGGGGGGTGGTACGAGCAGTACTTC
TRBV7-2	TRBD2	.	TRBJ2-1	CASSLEGTSGRNEQFF	TGTGCCAGCAGCTTAGAAGGGACTAGCGGGAGGAATGAGCAGTTCTTC
TRBV25-1	TRBD2	.	TRBJ2-1	CASSEYLAGEFYNEQFF	TGTGCCAGCAGTGAATATTTAGCGGGAGAGTTCTACAATGAGCAGTTCTTC
TRBV4-2	TRBD2	.	TRBJ2-1	CASSPRGLAETYNEQFF	TGTGCCAGCAGCCCCCGGGGACTAGCGGAGACCTACAATGAGCAGTTCTTC
TRBV10-3	TRBD2	.	TRBJ2-5	CATTSGREETQYF	TGTGCCACTACTAGCGGGAGGGAAGAGACCCAGTACTTC
TRBV6-5	TRBD1	.	TRBJ2-7	CASSRDRGAGEQYF	TGTGCCAGCAGTAGGGACAGGGGAGCGGGCGAGCAGTACTTC
TRBV5-1	TRBD2	.	TRBJ2-1	CASSLGGSSTYNEQFF	TGCGCCAGCAGCTTGGGCGGGAGCTCCACCTACAATGAGCAGTTCTTC
TRBV5-1	TRBD1	.	TRBJ2-7	CASSLFEGAGEQYF	TGCGCCAGCAGCTTGTTTGAGGGGGCGGGCGAGCAGTACTTC
TRBV10-3	.	.	TRBJ2-7	CAISDLTGNTYEQYF	TGTGCCATCAGTGACCTTACAGGGAACACCTACGAGCAGTACTTC
TRBV25-1	.	.	TRBJ2-5	CASSEFGRETQYF	TGTGCCAGCAGTGAATTTGGTCGAGAGACCCAGTACTTC